This T cell receptor beta chain was observed in a study of neurological immune-mediated disorders (dated by TCRdb to the late 2010s). In terms of the full investigation: Using UMI-based sequencing, the study compared peripheral blood TCR-beta repertoires from patients with HTLV-I-associated myelopathy (HAM/TSP), patients with multiple sclerosis, and healthy controls. The cohort included approximately 70 subjects: about 15 with HAM/TSP, about 34 with multiple sclerosis, and 20 or so healthy controls. The approximately 100 TCR-beta libraries included longitudinal samples, technical triplicates and paired sorted CD4+ and CD8+ T-cell subsets alongside PBMC samples. Technical triplicate libraries were sequenced to precisely calculate how much the frequency of each individual clone varied.

Concerning this clonotype: Its antigen remains unidentified. Because the CDR3's place on the DNA is in doubt, the DNA is left out and the CDR3 is given as listed by TCRdb.

cDNA synthesis used template-switch 5'RACE with a primer carrying a 10-nucleotide random unique molecular identifier tagging each TCR transcript. Every sequencing run covered 15-18 subjects and yielded more than 160 million TCR-beta sequences. The RNeasy kit was used for extraction of total RNA. Using the KAPA Real-time Library Amplification kit, TCR-beta VDJ regions were amplified with primers for the TCR constant region and the 5'RACE anchor. Sample indexes and Illumina adaptors were added in a first PCR, and a second PCR then increased library yield. The roughly 650 bp TCR product was size-selected on a 2% E-gel SizeSelection system after Ampure bead purification. Before pooling, library quality was checked on a Bioanalyzer, concentration was measured with Qubit, and libraries were quantified with the Kapa Library Quantification kit. An Illumina HiSeq 2500 sequenced the libraries paired-end 2 x 150 bp. To increase sequence diversity, about 23-30% phiX was spiked into each library pool. From the authors' description of their analysis: Quality-filtered reads were processed with the UMI-based MiGEC pipeline, which removed over 75% of raw TCR sequences during error correction. VDJ genes were aligned to IMGT germline references, and each clonotype was defined by a unique CDR3 amino acid sequence together with V-J genes. Clonal expansion, Shannon diversity and CDR3 relatedness were evaluated with VDJtools (CalcPairwiseDistances, ClusterSamples), while phylogenetic trees were built in CLCbio workbench. Using coefficient-of-variation modelling across technical triplicates, the study counted a clone as expanded if it had at least 8 unique UMIs. TCRdb trimmed the raw reads at Q25, called clones with MiXCR and kept productive beta chains. Entries that share a CDR3 protein sequence are merged under the most common genes and DNA. Here the V and J calls rest on TCRdb's processing, not on the authors' analysis. The table for this sample lists approximately 28,000 distinct CDR3 sequences; roughly a sixth of them were counted only once. The ten largest clones add up to 4.9% of the sample.

Sample time point, as interpreted from the label and publication: technical triplicate 3. TCR libraries for sorted subsets were made from 1 million sorted CD4+ or CD8+ T cells. PBMCs were separated from peripheral blood using Ficoll-Hypaque density gradient centrifugation and then cryopreserved in liquid nitrogen. Paired sorted CD4+ and CD8+ subsets came from healthy controls, HAM/TSP patients and MS patients. From the germline V gene, CDR1 is SGHDT and CDR2 is YYEEEE. The CDR3 runs 22 residues from the cysteine to the phenylalanine. The investigation overall reported the following: TCR clonal expansion was greatest in HAM/TSP patients and smallest in MS patients, who ranked below even healthy controls. No identical CDR3 amino acid sequences were found to be shared among expanded clones across subjects, suggesting that TCR-beta repertoires were private in all groups.

The sample consisted of CD4+ T cells from blood. The rearrangement combines TRBV5-6 with TRBJ2-4; TRBD2 is taken as the D call from the table, unchecked against the DNA. This TCR was sampled from a female donor with HTLV-1-associated myelopathy (HAM/TSP). The CDR3 region reads CASSFYICSAATSGLREDIQYF.